These 21 T cell receptor beta chains were all obtained from the same sample, sequenced in a study of T cell changes during pregnancy in multiple sclerosis. The table came from immunoSEQ multiplex PCR; TCRdb's copy has only in-frame clones and leaves some out. The sample contains 35,000 to 50,000 clones, about nine tenths of which appear only once. The material sequenced was PBMCs (not recorded whether the cells were cultured). The receptors shown here come from a female donor with multiple sclerosis, enrolled in a pregnancy study.

The CDR3 is CASSPPLTRQGRQPQHF. DNA of the CDR3: TGTGCCAGTAGCCCCCCCCTAACGAGACAGGGGCGGCAGCCCCAGCATTTT. This chain joins TRBV19 and TRBJ1-5; 8 positions match TRBD1. CDR1 and CDR2 (germline): LNHDA, SQIVND (reference sequence). J was trimmed by 7 bases and V by 6 bases; bases with no gene match: 17. CDR3 length equals 17 residues.

The chain employs TRBV7-8 and TRBJ2-5; D gene ambiguous. Germline-derived CDR1 and CDR2 are SGHVS and FQNEAQ. The length of the CDR3 is 17 residues. V was pared by 4 bases and J by 1 base, with 19 bases between. The CDR3 nucleotides are TGTGCCAGCAGCTCCGGGCGGAAGAGTTTTGCCCAAGAGACCCAGTACTTC. Its translation is CASSSGRKSFAQETQYF.

This clone is a singleton in its sample. This chain joins TRBV6-5 and TRBJ1-2; D gene ambiguous. This CDR3 contains 14 residues. Trimming took 7 bases from V and 6 from J, leaving 18 bases between them. Germline lookup yields CDR1 MNHEY and CDR2 SVGAGI. CDR3: CASTTDIAPDGYTF. DNA of the CDR3: TGTGCCAGCACCACGGATATCGCCCCTGATGGCTACACCTTC.

The CDR3 coding sequence is TGCAGCGTTGAGTCTAGCGGGGGGGGTTGGACAGATACGCAGTATTTT. Translating gives CSVESSGGGWTDTQYF. The chain has TRBV29-1 and TRBJ2-3, with TRBD2 matching 12 bases. Germline V CDR1 and CDR2: SQVTM, ANQGSEA. V shed 3 bases, J shed 3 bases, and the junction held 7 bases outside the gene matches. There are 16 residues in the CDR3.

The chain recombines TRBV11-2 with TRBJ2-7, with a possible D match to TRBD2 (6 bases). CDR1 is SGHAT, CDR2 FQNNGV, per germline. The ends were cut back, 2 bases at V and 6 bases at J, with 11 bases in the middle. The CDR3 has 13 amino acids. CDR3 sequence (DNA): TGTGCCAGCAGCTTATCGCGGGGTCCCGAGCAGTACTTC. Translating it yields CASSLSRGPEQYF.

CDR3 residues: CASSIQGASYEQYF. The DNA for the CDR3 is TGCGCCAGCAGTATCCAGGGGGCGAGCTACGAGCAGTACTTC. The rearrangement joins TRBV5-1 to TRBJ2-7; 8 bases are shared with TRBD1. Germline values: CDR1 SGHRS, CDR2 YFSETQ. There are 14 residues in the CDR3. V lost 5 bases to trimming and J lost 3 bases; unmatched junction nucleotides: 7.

This rearrangement joins TRBV6-5 to TRBJ1-1, with D perhaps TRBD1 (6 bases). V dropped 6 bases and J dropped 1 base, with 12 bases sitting between them. CDR1 MNHEY and CDR2 SVGAGI come from the germline V gene. The CDR3 sequence is 14 residues long. CDR3 DNA: TGTGCCAGCAGACTCCCGGGACAGAACACTGAAGCTTTCTTT. It translates to CASRLPGQNTEAFF.

This clone occurred once. This chain joins TRBV2 and TRBJ2-1, with 14 bases fitting TRBD2. The CDR3 is 16 amino acids. Per germline, CDR1 SNHLY and CDR2 FYNNEI. Germline trimming cut 4 bases from V and 7 bases from J; bases unmatched to any gene: 6. CDR3 coding DNA: TGTGCCAGCAGTGTTGGGACTAGCGGGAGAAGGAATGAGCAGTTCTTC. Its protein product is CASSVGTSGRRNEQFF.

The chain joins TRBV25-1 to TRBJ2-1, with 7 bases fitting TRBD2. J gave up 3 bases and V 5 bases, and 7 bases lay outside the gene matches. CDR3 length equals 15 residues. Germline loops: CDR1 MGHDK, CDR2 SYGVNS. DNA of the CDR3: TGTGCCAGCAGTCCCGGGACTATGGACTACAATGAGCAGTTCTTC. Encoded protein: CASSPGTMDYNEQFF.

The chain combines TRBV14 with TRBJ2-3; 12 bases map to TRBD2. With V trimmed by 4 bases and J by 5 bases, 7 bases remained unmatched. The CDR3 extends over 16 amino acids. Germline-derived CDR1 and CDR2 are SGHDN and FVKESK. The CDR3 sequence is CASSPLAGGLVDTQYF. CDR3 DNA sequence: TGTGCCAGCAGCCCACTAGCGGGAGGTTTGGTAGATACGCAGTATTTT.

J is TRBJ2-7 and V is TRBV30; D not certain. This CDR3 is built from 14 residues. Per germline, CDR1 GTSNPN and CDR2 SVGIG (reference sequence). Trimming cost V 0 bases and J 3 bases, with 12 bases left between them. CDR3 in amino acids: CAWSVGLESYEQYF. CDR3 bases: TGTGCCTGGAGTGTAGGGCTTGAAAGCTACGAGCAGTACTTC.

The gene calls are TRBV4-1 and TRBJ2-7; no clear D gene. CDR3 length equals 13 residues. Trimming took off 1 base at V and 4 bases at J, with 8 bases between the two ends. The germline V gene encodes CDR1 MGHRA and CDR2 YSYEKL. The CDR3 coding sequence is TGCGCCAGCAGCCAAGGCTTTGGGTACGAGCAGTACTTC. Protein: CASSQGFGYEQYF.

V and J are TRBV5-6 and TRBJ1-1; the D is unclear. Trimming shortened V by 0 bases and J by 6 bases, and 3 bases separated the two germline ends. Germline CDR1 is SGHDT and CDR2 is YYEEEE. This CDR3 contains 11 residues. The CDR3 loop reads CASSLVSEAFF. The CDR3 DNA follows: TGTGCCAGCAGCTTGGTCTCTGAAGCTTTCTTT.

The genes are TRBV6-6 and TRBJ2-1, with D perhaps matching TRBD2 (6 bases). Germline V CDR1 and CDR2: MNHNY, SVGAGI (reference sequence). CDR3 length equals 15 residues. V lost 6 bases, J lost 6 bases, and 18 bases lay in between. The CDR3 is CASSPTGTLGNEQFF. The CDR3 nucleotides read TGTGCCAGCAGCCCAACCGGGACTCTAGGCAATGAGCAGTTCTTC.

This chain's CDR3 is CASSDRDQETQYF. The CDR3 DNA sequence: TGTGCCAGCAGTGACAGGGACCAAGAGACCCAGTACTTC. The J gene is TRBJ2-5, the V gene TRBV5-4, with 7 bases that match TRBD1. The CDR3 totals 13 residues. After removal of 5 bases from V and 0 bases from J, the junction contained 1 base not matched to a gene. Germline assignment: CDR1 SGHNT and CDR2 YYREEE (reference sequence).

The chain is built from TRBV19 and TRBJ1-5; D possibly corresponds to TRBD1 (6 bases). The CDR3 runs 14 residues. The V end lost 4 bases, the J end lost 3 bases, and 10 bases lay between the germline ends. Germline V lookup: CDR1 LNHDA, CDR2 SQIVND (reference sequence). CDR3 DNA: TGTGCCAGTAGTACCGACAGGTACAATCAGCCCCAGCATTTT. The encoded protein is CASSTDRYNQPQHF. The full variable domain, completed using reference TRBV19 and TRBJ1-5, is DGGITQSPKYLFRKEGQNVTLSCEQNLNHDAMYWYRQDPGQGLRLIYYSQIVNDFQKGDIAEGYSVSREKKESFPLTVTSAQKNPTAFYLCASSTDRYNQPQHFGDGTRLSIL.

The chain combines TRBV30 with TRBJ2-1, with 10 positions matching TRBD2. CDR1 and CDR2 (germline): GTSNPN, SVGIG (reference sequence). V was pared by 5 bases and J by 9 bases, with 7 bases of the junction left unmatched. This CDR3 region has 13 residues. DNA for the CDR3: TGTGCCTGGGAGCTAGCGGGAGCTCCTGAGCAGTTCTTC. Its translation: CAWELAGAPEQFF.

This chain uses TRBV18 with TRBJ2-2, with no clear D. The CDR3 has 13 residues. V lost 5 bases to trimming and J lost 2 bases, with 6 bases between them. The germline gives CDR1 KGHSH, CDR2 LQKENI. CDR3 in DNA: TGTGCCAGCTCAAACGGAAACACCGGGGAGCTGTTTTTT. Amino acids: CASSNGNTGELFF. Looking up the rest from reference TRBV18 and TRBJ2-2 gives the full variable domain: NAGVMQNPRHLVRRRGQEARLRCSPMKGHSHVYWYRQLPEEGLKFMVYLQKENIIDESGMPKERFSAEFPKEGPSILRIQQVVRGDSAAYFCASSNGNTGELFFGEGSRLTVL.

The chain employs TRBV5-4 and TRBJ2-3; 9 nucleotides line up with TRBD2. This CDR3 contains 17 residues. Unmatched junction bases numbered 9, after V lost 3 bases and J lost 1 base. The germline V gene has CDR1 SGHNT and CDR2 YYREEE (reference sequence). The CDR3 region has the DNA TGTGCCAGCAGCTCGGGGGCCATAGCGGGAGGCACAGATACGCAGTATTTT. Protein sequence: CASSSGAIAGGTDTQYF.

The chain is built from TRBV5-6 and TRBJ1-2, with 7 bases that match TRBD1. Trimming at V came to 3 bases and at J to 2 bases, leaving 10 bases not matched to a gene. CDR1 SGHDT and CDR2 YYEEEE come from the germline V gene. The CDR3 has 16 residues. The CDR3 spells CASSSRDSDWNYGYTF. The CDR3 coding sequence is TGTGCCAGCAGCTCCCGGGACAGCGATTGGAACTATGGCTACACCTTC.

V gene TRBV27 combines with J gene TRBJ2-7; 8 bases are a match to TRBD2. V lost 6 bases, J lost 1 base, and 8 bases stayed unmatched. The CDR3 runs 15 residues. Germline-derived CDR1 and CDR2 are MNHEY and SMNVEV (reference sequence). CDR3 sequence reads: CASSARGGRSYEQYF. CDR3 in DNA: TGTGCCAGCAGCGCCCGGGGGGGGAGATCCTACGAGCAGTACTTC.